The T cell receptor beta chain described here comes from a study of cytomegalovirus exposure and HLA in healthy donors. The PCR contained 60 Vbeta and 13 Jbeta primers. Only in-frame clones appear in the TCRdb table, and some are missing; sequencing was by immunoSEQ multiplex PCR. The table shows around 160,000 clones, with around 84% occurring only once. Samples came from healthy bone marrow donors. V was clipped by 0 bases and J by 5 bases, with 11 bases between them. Germline-derived CDR1 and CDR2 are SGHRS and YFSETQ. The CDR3 covers 15 residues. On this clone itself: Its antigen is unidentified.

Broader study findings: Across donors, presence/absence analyses took sequencing depth to be roughly uniform. In the analysis, some V segments, TRBV6-2 and TRBV6-3 included, were excluded as indistinguishable.

The source of this sequence is a male donor in good health and CMV-seropositive. J is TRBJ2-2 and V is TRBV5-1; TRBD1 is a possible D gene (6 bases). The sequencing sample was made of PBMCs. The CDR3 sequence is CASSLDGGGTGELFF. CDR3 coding DNA: TGCGCCAGCAGCTTGGATGGGGGCGGAACCGGGGAGCTGTTTTTT.